Sequencing of this T cell receptor beta chain was carried out in a study of radiotherapy plus CTLA-4 blockade in lung cancer. Generated by immunoSEQ multiplex PCR, the TCRdb table keeps only in-frame clones and is missing some. The sample yields some 50,000 clones, 65% to 80% seen once. This CDR3 has 16 amino acids. The trim removed 8 bases at V and 7 bases at J, leaving 10 bases unmatched. Germline CDR1 reads KGHSH; CDR2 reads LQKENI. Sequencing used peripheral blood, obtained from a patient treated with radiotherapy plus ipilimumab. The receptor was isolated from a human donor with non-small cell lung cancer who had a partial response to radiotherapy plus ipilimumab. The chain links TRBV18 to TRBJ2-1, with 14 nucleotides matching TRBD2. CDR3 bases: TGTGCCAGCACACGGACTAGCGGGGGGCGCCAGAATGAGCAGTTCTTC. Its translation: CASTRTSGGRQNEQFF.